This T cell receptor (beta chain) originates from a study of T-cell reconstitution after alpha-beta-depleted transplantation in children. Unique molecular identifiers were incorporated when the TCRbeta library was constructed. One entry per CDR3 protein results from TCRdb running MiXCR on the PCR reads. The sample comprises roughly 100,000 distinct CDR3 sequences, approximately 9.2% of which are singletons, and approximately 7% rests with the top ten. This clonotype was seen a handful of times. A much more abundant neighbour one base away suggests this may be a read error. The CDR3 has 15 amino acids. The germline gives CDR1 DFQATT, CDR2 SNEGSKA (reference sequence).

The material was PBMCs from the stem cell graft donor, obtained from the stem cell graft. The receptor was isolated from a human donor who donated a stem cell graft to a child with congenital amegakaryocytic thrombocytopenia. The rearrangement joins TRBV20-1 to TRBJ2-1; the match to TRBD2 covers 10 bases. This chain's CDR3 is CCAVLAGGIHNEQFF. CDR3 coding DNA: TGCTGTGCTGTATTAGCGGGAGGTATCCACAATGAGCAGTTCTTC.